This T cell receptor beta chain came from a study of patients and donors after allogeneic stem cell transplantation. Germline CDR1 LNHNV, CDR2 YYDKDF (reference sequence). V shed 6 bases, J shed 3 bases, and the junction held 5 bases outside the gene matches. The CDR3 sequence is 14 residues long. In TCRdb, the RT-PCR reads were re-called with MiXCR into one record per CDR3 protein. There are about 230,000 distinct CDR3 sequences in the sample; 11% to 15% occur only once, and roughly 12% lies in the top ten. The receptor comes from a human donor who was either an allogeneic HSCT recipient or a stem cell or donor lymphocyte infusion donor (not recorded which). It is not recorded whose cells these are; they may come from a transplant donor. Sequencing input: blood, either unsorted or a sorted T cell fraction (not recorded which). The gene calls are TRBV15 and TRBJ2-3; 8 bases are a match to TRBD2. CDR3 DNA: TGTGCCACCAGTTTCGGGAGGGAAACAGATACGCAGTATTTT. This gives the protein CATSFGRETDTQYF.